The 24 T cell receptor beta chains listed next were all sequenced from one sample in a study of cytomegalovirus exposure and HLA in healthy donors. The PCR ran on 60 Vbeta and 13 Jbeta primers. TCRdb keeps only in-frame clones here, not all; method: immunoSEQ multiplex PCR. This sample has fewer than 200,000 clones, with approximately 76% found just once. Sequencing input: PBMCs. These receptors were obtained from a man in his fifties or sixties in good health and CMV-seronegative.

CDR3 in amino acids: CASSLGQGIDYGYTF. In DNA form, the CDR3 reads TGTGCCAGCAGCTTGGGACAGGGGATTGACTATGGCTACACCTTC. The rearrangement uses TRBV7-9 and TRBJ1-2, with 10 bases lining up with TRBD1. The germline gives CDR1 SEHNR, CDR2 FQNEAQ (reference sequence). CDR3 length: 15 residues. V shed 3 bases and J 3 bases; nucleotides not matched to a gene: 4.

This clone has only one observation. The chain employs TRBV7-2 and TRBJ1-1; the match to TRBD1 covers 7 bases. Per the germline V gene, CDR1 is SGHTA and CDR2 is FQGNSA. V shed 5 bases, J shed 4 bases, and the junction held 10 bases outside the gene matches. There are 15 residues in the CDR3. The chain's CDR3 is CASSLSTGVATEAFF. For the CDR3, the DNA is TGTGCCAGCAGCCTCTCCACAGGGGTGGCCACTGAAGCTTTCTTT.

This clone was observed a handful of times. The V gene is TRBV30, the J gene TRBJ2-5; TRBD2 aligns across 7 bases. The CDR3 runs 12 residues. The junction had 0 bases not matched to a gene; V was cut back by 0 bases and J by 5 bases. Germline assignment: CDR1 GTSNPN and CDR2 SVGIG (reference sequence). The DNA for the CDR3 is TGTGCCTGGAGTGTGGGAGGGGAGACCCAGTACTTC. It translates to CAWSVGGETQYF.

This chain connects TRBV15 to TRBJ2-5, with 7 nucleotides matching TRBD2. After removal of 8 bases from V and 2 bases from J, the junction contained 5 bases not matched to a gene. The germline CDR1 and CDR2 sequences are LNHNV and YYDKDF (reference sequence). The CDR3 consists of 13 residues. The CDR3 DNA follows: TGTGCCACCGGGGGGGAGAGACAAGAGACCCAGTACTTC. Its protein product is CATGGERQETQYF.

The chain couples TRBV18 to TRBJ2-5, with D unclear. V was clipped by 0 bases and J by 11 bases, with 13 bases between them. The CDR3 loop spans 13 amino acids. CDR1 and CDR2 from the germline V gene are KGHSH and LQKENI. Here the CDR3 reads CASSPPGALEQYF. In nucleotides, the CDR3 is TGTGCCAGCTCACCACCGGGTGCACTGGAGCAGTACTTC.

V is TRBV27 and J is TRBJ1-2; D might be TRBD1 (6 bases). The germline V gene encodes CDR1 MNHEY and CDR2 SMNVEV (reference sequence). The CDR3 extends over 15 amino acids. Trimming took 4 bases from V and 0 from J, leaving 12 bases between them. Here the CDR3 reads CASSSRGIPNYGYTF. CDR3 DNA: TGTGCCAGCAGTTCGAGGGGGATACCTAACTATGGCTACACCTTC.

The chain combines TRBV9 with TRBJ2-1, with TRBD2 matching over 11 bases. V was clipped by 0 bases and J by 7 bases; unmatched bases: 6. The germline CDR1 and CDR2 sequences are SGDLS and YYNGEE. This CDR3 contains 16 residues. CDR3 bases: TGTGCCAGCAGCGTAGTAGCGGGGGGGCCCTGGAATGAGCAGTTCTTC. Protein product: CASSVVAGGPWNEQFF.

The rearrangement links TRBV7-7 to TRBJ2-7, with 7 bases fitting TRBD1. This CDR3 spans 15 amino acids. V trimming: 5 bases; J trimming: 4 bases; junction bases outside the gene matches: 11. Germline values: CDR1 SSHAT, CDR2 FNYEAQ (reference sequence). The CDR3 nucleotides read TGTGCCAGCAGCCCCGATCTAGGGGGCTCGTACGAGCAGTACTTC. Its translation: CASSPDLGGSYEQYF.

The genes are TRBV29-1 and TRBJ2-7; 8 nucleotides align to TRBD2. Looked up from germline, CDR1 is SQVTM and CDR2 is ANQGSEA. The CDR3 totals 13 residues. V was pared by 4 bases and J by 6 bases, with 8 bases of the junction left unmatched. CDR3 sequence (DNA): TGCAGCGTTGCGTCCGGGGGGGAAGGCGAGCAGTACTTC. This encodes CSVASGGEGEQYF.

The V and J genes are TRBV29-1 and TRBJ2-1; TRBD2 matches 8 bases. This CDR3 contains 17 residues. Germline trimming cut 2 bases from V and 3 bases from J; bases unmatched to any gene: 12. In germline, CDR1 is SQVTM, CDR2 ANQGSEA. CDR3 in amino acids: CSVESAGGPFLYNEQFF. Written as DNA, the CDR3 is TGCAGCGTTGAATCTGCGGGGGGCCCTTTCCTCTACAATGAGCAGTTCTTC.

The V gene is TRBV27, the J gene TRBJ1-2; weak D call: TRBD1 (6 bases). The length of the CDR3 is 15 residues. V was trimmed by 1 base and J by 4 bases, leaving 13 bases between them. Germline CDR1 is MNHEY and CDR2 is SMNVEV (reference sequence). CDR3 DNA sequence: TGTGCCAGCAGTTTATTCGTGGGACACCCCTATGGCTACACCTTC. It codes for CASSLFVGHPYGYTF.

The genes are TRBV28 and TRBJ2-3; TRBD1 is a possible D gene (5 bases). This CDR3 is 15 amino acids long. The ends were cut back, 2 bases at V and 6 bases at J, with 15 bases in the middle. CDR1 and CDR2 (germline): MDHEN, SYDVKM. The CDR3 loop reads CASSLQGLQGDTQYF. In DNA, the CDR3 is TGTGCCAGCAGTTTACAGGGCCTCCAAGGGGATACGCAGTATTTT.

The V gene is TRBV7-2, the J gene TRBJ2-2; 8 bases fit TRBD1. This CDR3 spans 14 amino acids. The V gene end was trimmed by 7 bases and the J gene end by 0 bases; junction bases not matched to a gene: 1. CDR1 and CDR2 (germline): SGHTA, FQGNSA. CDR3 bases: TGTGCCAGCACGGACAGGGCGAACACCGGGGAGCTGTTTTTT. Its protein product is CASTDRANTGELFF.

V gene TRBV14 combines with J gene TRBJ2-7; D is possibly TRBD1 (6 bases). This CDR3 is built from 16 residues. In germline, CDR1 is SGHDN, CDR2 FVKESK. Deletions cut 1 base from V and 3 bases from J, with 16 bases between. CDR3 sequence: CASSQVTGLPLYEQYF. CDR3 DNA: TGTGCCAGCAGCCAAGTGACAGGCCTCCCTCTCTACGAGCAGTACTTC.

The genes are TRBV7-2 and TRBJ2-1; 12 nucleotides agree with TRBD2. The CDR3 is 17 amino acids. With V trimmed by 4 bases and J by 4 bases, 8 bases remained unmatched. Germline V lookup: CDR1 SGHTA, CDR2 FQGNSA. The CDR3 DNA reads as TGTGCCAGCAGCTATTCTAGCGGGGGGGCAGGTTACAATGAGCAGTTCTTC. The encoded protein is CASSYSSGGAGYNEQFF.

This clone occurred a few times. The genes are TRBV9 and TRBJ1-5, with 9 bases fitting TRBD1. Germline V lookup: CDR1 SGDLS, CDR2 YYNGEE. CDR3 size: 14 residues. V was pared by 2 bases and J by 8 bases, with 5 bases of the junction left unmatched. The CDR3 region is CASSVGQGREPQHF. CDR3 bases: TGTGCCAGCAGCGTCGGACAGGGGAGAGAGCCCCAGCATTTT.

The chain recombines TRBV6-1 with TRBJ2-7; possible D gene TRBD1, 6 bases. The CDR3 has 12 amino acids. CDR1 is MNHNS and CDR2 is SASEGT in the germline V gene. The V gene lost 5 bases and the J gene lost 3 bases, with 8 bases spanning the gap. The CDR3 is CASSKTGYEQYF. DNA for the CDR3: TGTGCCAGCAGTAAGACAGGCTACGAGCAGTACTTC.

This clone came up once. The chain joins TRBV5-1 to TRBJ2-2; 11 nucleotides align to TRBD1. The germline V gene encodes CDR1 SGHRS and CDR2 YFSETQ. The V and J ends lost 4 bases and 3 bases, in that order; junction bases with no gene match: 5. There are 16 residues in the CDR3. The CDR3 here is CASSHGQGAYTGELFF. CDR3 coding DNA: TGCGCCAGCAGCCATGGACAGGGGGCTTACACCGGGGAGCTGTTTTTT.

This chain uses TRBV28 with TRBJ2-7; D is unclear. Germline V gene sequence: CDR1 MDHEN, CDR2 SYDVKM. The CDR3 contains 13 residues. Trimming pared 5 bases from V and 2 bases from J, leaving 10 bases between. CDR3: CASSTPVAYEQYF. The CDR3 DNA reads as TGTGCCAGCAGTACCCCGGTGGCCTACGAGCAGTACTTC.

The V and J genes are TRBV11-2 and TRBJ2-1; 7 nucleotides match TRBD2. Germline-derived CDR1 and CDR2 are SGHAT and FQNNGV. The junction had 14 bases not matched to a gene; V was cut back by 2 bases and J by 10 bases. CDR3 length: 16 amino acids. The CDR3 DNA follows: TGTGCCAGCAGCTTAACAGCGGGGCCCAGGTACTGGGAGCAGTTCTTC. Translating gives CASSLTAGPRYWEQFF.

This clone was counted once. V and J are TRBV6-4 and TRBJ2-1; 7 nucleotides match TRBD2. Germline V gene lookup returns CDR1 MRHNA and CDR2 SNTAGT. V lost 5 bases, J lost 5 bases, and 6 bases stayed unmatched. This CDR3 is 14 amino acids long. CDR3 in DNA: TGTGCCAGCAGTCCCCAAGCGGGAAACAATGAGCAGTTCTTC. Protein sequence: CASSPQAGNNEQFF.

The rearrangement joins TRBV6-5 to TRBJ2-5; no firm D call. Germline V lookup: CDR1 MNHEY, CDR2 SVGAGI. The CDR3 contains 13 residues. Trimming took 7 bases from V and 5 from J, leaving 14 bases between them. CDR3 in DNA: TGTGCCAGCACCCCCGGTTATGGTGAGACCCAGTACTTC. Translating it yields CASTPGYGETQYF.

CDR3 sequence (DNA): TGTGCCAGTATGACAGTAGCTAACACCGGGGAGCTGTTTTTT. Translation gives CASMTVANTGELFF. This sequence joins TRBV19 and TRBJ2-2, with TRBD1 as a possible D gene (5 bases). Per germline, CDR1 LNHDA and CDR2 SQIVND (reference sequence). Trimming shortened V by 7 bases and J by 2 bases, and 11 bases separated the two germline ends. The CDR3 sequence is 14 residues long.

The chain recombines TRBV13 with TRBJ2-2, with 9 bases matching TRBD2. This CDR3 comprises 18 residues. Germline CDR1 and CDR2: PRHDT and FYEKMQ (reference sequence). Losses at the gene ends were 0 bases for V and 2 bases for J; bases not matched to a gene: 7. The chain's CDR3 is CASSLGSWLAGNTGELFF. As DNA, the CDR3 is TGTGCCAGCAGCTTAGGTAGTTGGCTAGCGGGAAACACCGGGGAGCTGTTTTTT.